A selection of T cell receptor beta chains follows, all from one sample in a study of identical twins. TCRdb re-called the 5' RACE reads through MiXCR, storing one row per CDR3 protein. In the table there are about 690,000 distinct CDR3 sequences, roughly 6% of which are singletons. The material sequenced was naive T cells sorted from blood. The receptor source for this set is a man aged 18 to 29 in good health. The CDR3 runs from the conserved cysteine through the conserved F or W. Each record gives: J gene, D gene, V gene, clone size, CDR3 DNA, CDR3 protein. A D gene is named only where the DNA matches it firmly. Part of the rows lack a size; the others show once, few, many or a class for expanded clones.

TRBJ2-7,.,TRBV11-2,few,TGTGCCAGCAGCTTATTAGGCGGCTCCTACGAGCAGTACTTC,CASSLLGGSYEQYF
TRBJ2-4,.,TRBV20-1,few,TGCAGTGCTAGAGTCGGGGCGGAAAAAAACATTCAGTACTTC,CSARVGAEKNIQYF
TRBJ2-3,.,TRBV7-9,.,TGTGCCAGCAGTTGGGACGGGGATAGCACAGATACGCAGTATTTT,CASSWDGDSTDTQYF
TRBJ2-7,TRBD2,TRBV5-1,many,TGCGCCAGCAGCTTGGCTCTAGCGGACTCCTACGAGCAGTACTTC,CASSLALADSYEQYF
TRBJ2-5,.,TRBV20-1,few,TGCAGTGCTAGAGATCCGCCCGCGGGATTAGAGACCCAGTACTTC,CSARDPPAGLETQYF
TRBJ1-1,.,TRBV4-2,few,TGTGCCAGCAGCCAAGCTTTACAAACATCCAGGAACACTGAAGCTTTCTTT,CASSQALQTSRNTEAFF
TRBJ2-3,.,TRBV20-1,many,TGCAGTGCAAATCACGGACGGGTCAACACAGATACGCAGTATTTT,CSANHGRVNTDTQYF
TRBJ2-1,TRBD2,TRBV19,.,TGTGCCAGTAGTATTCGGGACTATTACAATGAGCAGTTCTTC,CASSIRDYYNEQFF
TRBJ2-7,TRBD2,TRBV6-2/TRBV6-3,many,TGTGCCAGCAGATTACGTGGCGGGGGAGTTCCCTACGAGCAGTACTTC,CASRLRGGGVPYEQYF
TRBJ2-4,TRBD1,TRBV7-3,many,TGTGCCAGCAGCTTACTAGGGGGCGACATTCAGTACTTC,CASSLLGGDIQYF
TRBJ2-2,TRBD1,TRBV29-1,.,TGCAGCGTTTGGGACAGGGCCAACGGGGAGCTGTTTTTT,CSVWDRANGELFF
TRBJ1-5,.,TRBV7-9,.,TGTGCCAGCAGCTTAGAGACAGATCTAGCCCAGCATTTT,CASSLETDLAQHF
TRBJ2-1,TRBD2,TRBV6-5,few,TGTGCCAGCAGTTGGACTAGCGGGAGTTCGGGCAATGAGCAGTTCTTC,CASSWTSGSSGNEQFF
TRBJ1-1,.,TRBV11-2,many,TGTGCCAGCAGCTTAGATCGGGTTATCGGCGCTGAAGCTTTCTTT,CASSLDRVIGAEAFF
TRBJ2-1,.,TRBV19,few,TGTGCCAGTAGTATTGCTAGCCGGGTGGGGGGTGAGCAGTTCTTC,CASSIASRVGGEQFF
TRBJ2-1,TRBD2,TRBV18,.,TGTGCCAGCTCACCACCTTTAGCGGGAGGGTCTGAGCAGTTCTTC,CASSPPLAGGSEQFF
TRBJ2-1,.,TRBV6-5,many,TGTGCCAGCAGTTCCTCCGGGACTGCCAATGAGCAGTTCTTC,CASSSSGTANEQFF
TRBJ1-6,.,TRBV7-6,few,TGTGCCAGCAGCTCTAGTTGGACAGCCGATAATTCACCCCTCCACTTT,CASSSSWTADNSPLHF
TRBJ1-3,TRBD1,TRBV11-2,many,TGTGCCAGCAGCTGGGACAGCTCTGGAAACACCATATATTTT,CASSWDSSGNTIYF
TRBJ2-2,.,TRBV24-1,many,TGTGCCACCAGTGATTTGCCGGGGGCGGTCACCGGGGAGCTGTTTTTT,CATSDLPGAVTGELFF
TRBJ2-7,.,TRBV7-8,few,TGTGCCAGCAGCTTACTCCGGGACGGAGCCTACGAGCAGTACTTC,CASSLLRDGAYEQYF
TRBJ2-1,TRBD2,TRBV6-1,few,TGTGCCAGCAGAGCCCTAGCGGACAATGAGCAGTTCTTC,CASRALADNEQFF
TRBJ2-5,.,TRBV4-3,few,TGCGCCAGCAGCCAAGCCCGGCCTCAAGAGACCCAGTACTTC,CASSQARPQETQYF
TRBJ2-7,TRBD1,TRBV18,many,TGTGCCAGCTCACCAGACAGGGGGCATCACGAGCAGTACTTC,CASSPDRGHHEQYF
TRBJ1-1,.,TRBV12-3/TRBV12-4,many,TGTGCCAGCCAAACAGGGTTCGGCACTGAAGCTTTCTTT,CASQTGFGTEAFF
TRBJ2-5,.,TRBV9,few,TGTGCCAGCAGCGTAAGTGGACAGATCCAAGAGACCCAGTACTTC,CASSVSGQIQETQYF
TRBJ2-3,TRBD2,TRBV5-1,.,TGCGCCAGCGCTACTAGCGGGAGCCGAACAGATACGCAGTATTTT,CASATSGSRTDTQYF
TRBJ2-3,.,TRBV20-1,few,TGCAGTGTTAGGACAGCTCTCACAGATACGCAGTATTTT,CSVRTALTDTQYF